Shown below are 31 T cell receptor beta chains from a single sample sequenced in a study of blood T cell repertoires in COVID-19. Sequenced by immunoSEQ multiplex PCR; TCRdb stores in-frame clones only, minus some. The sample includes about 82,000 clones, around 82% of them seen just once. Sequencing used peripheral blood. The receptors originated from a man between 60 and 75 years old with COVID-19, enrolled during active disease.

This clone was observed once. The CDR3 loop reads CASSPLRGSGELFF. CDR3 nucleotide sequence: TGTGCCAGCAGCCCCCTCAGGGGGTCCGGGGAGCTGTTTTTT. The chain uses TRBV7-3 and TRBJ2-2; TRBD1 matches at 7 bases. The CDR3 totals 14 residues. J gave up 6 bases and V 5 bases, and 6 bases lay outside the gene matches. Per the germline V gene, CDR1 is SGHTA and CDR2 is FQGTGA.

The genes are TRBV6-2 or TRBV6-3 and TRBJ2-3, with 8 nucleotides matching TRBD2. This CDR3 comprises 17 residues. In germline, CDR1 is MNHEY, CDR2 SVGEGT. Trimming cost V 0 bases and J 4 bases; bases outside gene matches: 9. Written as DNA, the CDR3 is TGTGCCAGCAGTTACTCCATCGAGAGCGGGAGTCCAGATACGCAGTATTTT. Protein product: CASSYSIESGSPDTQYF.

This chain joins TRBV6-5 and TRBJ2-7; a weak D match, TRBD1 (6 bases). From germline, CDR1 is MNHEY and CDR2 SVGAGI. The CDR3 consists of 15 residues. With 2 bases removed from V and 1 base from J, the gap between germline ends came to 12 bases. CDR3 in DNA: TGTGCCAGCAGTTACGTGGGGGCCGAATCCTACGAGCAGTACTTC. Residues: CASSYVGAESYEQYF.

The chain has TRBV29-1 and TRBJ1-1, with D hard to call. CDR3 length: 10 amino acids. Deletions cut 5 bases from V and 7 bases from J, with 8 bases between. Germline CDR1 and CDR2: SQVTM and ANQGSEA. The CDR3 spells CSVREFEAFF. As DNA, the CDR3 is TGCAGCGTTCGGGAGTTTGAAGCTTTCTTT.

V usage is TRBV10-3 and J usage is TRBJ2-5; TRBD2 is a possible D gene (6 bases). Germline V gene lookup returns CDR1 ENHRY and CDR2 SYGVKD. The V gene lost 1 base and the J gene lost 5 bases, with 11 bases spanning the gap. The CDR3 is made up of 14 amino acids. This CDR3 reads CAISEWDSMETQYF. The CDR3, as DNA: TGTGCCATCAGTGAGTGGGACTCGATGGAGACCCAGTACTTC.

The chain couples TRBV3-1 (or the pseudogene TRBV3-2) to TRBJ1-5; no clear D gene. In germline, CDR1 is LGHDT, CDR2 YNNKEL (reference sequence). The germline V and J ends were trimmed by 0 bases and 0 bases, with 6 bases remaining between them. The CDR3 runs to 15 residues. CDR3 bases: TGTGCCAGCAGCCAAGATGGCGGTAGCAATCAGCCCCAGCATTTT. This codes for CASSQDGGSNQPQHF.

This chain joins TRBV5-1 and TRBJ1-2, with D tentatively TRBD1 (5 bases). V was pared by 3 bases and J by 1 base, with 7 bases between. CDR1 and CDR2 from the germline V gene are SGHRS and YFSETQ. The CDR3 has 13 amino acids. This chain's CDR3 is CASSSQGNYGYTF. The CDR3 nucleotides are TGCGCCAGCAGCTCTCAGGGTAACTATGGCTACACCTTC.

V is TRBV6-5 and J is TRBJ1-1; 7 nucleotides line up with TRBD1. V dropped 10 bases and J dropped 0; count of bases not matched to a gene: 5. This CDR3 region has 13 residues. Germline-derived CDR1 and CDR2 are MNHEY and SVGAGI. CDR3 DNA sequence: TGTGCCACCGGGACAGCATTGAACACTGAAGCTTTCTTT. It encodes CATGTALNTEAFF.

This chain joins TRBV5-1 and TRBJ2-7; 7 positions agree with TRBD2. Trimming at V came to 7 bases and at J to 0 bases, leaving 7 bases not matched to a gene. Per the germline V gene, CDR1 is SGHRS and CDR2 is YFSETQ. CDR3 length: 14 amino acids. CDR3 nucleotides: TGCGCCAGCCGACTAGCCCTGAGCTCCTACGAGCAGTACTTC. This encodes CASRLALSSYEQYF.

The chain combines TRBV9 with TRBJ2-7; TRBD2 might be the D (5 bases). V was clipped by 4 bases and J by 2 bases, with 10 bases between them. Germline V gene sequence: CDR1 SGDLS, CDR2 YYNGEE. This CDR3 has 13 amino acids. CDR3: CASSPRTAYEQYF. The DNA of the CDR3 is TGTGCCAGCAGCCCCCGGACTGCCTACGAGCAGTACTTC.

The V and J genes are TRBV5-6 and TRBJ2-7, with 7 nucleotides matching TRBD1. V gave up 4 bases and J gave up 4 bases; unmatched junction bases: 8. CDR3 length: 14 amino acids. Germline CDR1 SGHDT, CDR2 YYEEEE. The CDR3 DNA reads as TGTGCCAGCAGCCCGCTACAGGGGCCATACGAGCAGTACTTC. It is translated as CASSPLQGPYEQYF.

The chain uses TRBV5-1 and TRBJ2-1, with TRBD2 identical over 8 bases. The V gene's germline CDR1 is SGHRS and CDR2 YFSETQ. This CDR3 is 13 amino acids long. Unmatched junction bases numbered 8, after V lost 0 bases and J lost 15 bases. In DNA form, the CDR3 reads TGCGCCAGCAGCTTGGCCGGCGGGGGGTGGCTGTTCTTC. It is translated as CASSLAGGGWLFF.

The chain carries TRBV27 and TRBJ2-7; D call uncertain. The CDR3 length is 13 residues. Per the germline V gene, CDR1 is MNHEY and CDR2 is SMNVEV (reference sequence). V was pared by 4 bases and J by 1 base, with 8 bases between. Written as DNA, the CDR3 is TGTGCCAGCAGTTGGGCGCCGTCCTACGAGCAGTACTTC. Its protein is CASSWAPSYEQYF.

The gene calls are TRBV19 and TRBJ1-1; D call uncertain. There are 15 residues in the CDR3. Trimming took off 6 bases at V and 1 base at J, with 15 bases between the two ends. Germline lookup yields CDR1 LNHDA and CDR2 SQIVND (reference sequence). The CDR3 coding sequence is TGTGCCAGTAGCCTCTTCCCAGGTGGGAACACTGAAGCTTTCTTT. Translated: CASSLFPGGNTEAFF.

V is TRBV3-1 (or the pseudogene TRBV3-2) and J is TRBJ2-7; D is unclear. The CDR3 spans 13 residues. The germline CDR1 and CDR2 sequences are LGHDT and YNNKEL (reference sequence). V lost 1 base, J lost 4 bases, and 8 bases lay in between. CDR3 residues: CASSQAPRYEQYF. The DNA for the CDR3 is TGTGCCAGCAGCCAAGCCCCCAGATACGAGCAGTACTTC.

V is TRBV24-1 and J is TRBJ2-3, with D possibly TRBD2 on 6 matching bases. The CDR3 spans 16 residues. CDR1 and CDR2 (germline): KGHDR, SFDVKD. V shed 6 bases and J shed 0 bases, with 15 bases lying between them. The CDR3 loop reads CATSNGGGASTDTQYF. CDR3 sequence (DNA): TGTGCCACCAGTAACGGCGGCGGGGCTAGCACAGATACGCAGTATTTT.

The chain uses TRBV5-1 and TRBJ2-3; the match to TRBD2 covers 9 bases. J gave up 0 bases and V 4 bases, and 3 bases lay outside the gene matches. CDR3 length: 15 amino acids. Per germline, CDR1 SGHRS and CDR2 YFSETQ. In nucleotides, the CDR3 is TGCGCCAGCAGCATCGGACTAGCGAGCACAGATACGCAGTATTTT. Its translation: CASSIGLASTDTQYF.

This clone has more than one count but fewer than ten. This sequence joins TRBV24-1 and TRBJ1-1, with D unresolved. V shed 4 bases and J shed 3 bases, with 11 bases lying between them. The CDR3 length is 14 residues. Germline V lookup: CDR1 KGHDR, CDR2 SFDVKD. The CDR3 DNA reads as TGTGCCACCAGTGAAGGTAATCAGGACACTGAAGCTTTCTTT. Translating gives CATSEGNQDTEAFF.

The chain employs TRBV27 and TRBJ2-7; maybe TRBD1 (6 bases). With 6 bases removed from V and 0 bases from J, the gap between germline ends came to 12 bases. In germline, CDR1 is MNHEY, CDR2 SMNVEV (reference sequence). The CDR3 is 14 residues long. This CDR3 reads CASRHPGHSYEQYF. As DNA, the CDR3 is TGTGCCAGCAGGCACCCGGGACACTCCTACGAGCAGTACTTC.

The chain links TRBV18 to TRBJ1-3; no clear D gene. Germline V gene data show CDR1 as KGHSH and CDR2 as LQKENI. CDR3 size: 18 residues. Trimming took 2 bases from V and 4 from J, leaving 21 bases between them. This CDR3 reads CASSPAGSETSAGNTIYF. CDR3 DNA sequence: TGTGCCAGCTCACCAGCGGGTAGCGAGACCTCTGCGGGAAACACCATATATTTT.

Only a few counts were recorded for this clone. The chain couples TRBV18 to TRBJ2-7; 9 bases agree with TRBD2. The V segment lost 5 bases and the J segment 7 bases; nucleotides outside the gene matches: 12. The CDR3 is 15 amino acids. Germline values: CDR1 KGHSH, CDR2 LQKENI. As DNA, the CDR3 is TGTGCCAGCTCATCCGAATCAGCGGGAGGCGCGGAGCAGTACTTC. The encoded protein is CASSSESAGGAEQYF. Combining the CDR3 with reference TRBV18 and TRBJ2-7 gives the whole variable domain NAGVMQNPRHLVRRRGQEARLRCSPMKGHSHVYWYRQLPEEGLKFMVYLQKENIIDESGMPKERFSAEFPKEGPSILRIQQVVRGDSAAYFCASSSESAGGAEQYFGPGTRLTVT.

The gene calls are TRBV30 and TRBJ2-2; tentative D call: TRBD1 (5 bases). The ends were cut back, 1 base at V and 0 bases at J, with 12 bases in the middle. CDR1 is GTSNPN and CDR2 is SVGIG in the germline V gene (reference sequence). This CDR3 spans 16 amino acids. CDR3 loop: CAWSGQRTTNTGELFF. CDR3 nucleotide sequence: TGTGCCTGGAGTGGACAGAGGACCACGAACACCGGGGAGCTGTTTTTT.

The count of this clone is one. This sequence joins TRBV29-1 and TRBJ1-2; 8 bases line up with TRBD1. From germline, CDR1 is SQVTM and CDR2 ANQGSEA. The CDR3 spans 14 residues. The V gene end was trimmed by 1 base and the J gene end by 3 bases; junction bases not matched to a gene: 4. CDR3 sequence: CSVEGAGGDYGYTF. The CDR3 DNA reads TGCAGCGTTGAAGGGGCAGGGGGCGACTATGGCTACACCTTC.

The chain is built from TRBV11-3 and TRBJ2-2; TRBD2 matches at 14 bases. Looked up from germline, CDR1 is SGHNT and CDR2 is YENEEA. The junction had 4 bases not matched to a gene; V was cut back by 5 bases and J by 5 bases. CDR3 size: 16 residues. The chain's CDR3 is CASSKTSGRVTGELFF. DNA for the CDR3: TGTGCCAGCAGCAAGACTAGCGGGAGGGTAACCGGGGAGCTGTTTTTT.

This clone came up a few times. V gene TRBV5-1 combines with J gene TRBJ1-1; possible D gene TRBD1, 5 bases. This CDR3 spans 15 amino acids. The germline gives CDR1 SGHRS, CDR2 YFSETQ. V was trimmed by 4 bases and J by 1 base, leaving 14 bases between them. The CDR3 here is CASSPLTAENTEAFF. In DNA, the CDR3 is TGCGCCAGCAGCCCACTGACAGCTGAGAACACTGAAGCTTTCTTT.

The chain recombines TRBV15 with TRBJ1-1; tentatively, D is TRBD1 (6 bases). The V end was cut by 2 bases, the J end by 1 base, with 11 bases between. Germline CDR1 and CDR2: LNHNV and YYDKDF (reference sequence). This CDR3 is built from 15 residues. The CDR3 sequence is CATSRQQGGNTEAFF. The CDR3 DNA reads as TGTGCCACCAGCAGACAGCAAGGGGGGAACACTGAAGCTTTCTTT.

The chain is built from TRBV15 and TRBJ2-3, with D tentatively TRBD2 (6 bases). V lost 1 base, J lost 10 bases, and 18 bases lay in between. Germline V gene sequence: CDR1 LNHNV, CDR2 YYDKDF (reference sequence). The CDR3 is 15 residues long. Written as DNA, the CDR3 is TGTGCCACCAGCAGAGCGGGACTCCGTTTCTGGGCGCAGTATTTT. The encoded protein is CATSRAGLRFWAQYF.

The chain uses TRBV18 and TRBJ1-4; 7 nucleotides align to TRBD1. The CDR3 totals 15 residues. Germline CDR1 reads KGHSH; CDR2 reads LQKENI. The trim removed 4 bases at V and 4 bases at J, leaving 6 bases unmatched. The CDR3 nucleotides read TGTGCCAGCTCACAGCAGACAGGGAATAATGAAAAACTGTTTTTT. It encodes CASSQQTGNNEKLFF.

The CDR3 bases are TGTGCCAGCAGCGCAGGGACAGGCGACTACGAGCAGTACTTC. Translation gives CASSAGTGDYEQYF. This chain joins TRBV3-1 (or the pseudogene TRBV3-2) and TRBJ2-7; 8 bases are a match to TRBD1. The V segment lost 5 bases and the J segment 3 bases; nucleotides outside the gene matches: 6. The CDR3 spans 14 residues. The V gene's germline CDR1 is LGHDT and CDR2 YNNKEL (reference sequence).

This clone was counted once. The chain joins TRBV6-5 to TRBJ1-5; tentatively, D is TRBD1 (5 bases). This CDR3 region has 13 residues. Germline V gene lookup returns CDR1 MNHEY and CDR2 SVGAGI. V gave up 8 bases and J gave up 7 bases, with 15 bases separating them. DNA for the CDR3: TGTGCCAGCCGTTTGGATTGGGGCCAGCCCCAGCATTTT. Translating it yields CASRLDWGQPQHF.

The CDR3 protein is CAISGRDRDNEQFF. CDR3 nucleotide sequence: TGTGCCATCAGTGGGCGAGACAGGGATAATGAGCAGTTCTTC. The genes are TRBV10-3 and TRBJ2-1; 7 nucleotides agree with TRBD1. With V trimmed by 4 bases and J by 7 bases, 7 bases remained unmatched. The germline V gene has CDR1 ENHRY and CDR2 SYGVKD. The CDR3 loop spans 14 amino acids.